Listed here is a single T cell receptor (beta chain). While CD8+ and CD4+ T cells were isolated negatively, TEMRA cells were enriched by FACS. With random hexamers, reverse transcription was performed on about 0.45 to 1 ug of RNA. Amplification of TCR beta CDR3 spanned 54 Vbeta and 13 Jbeta via immunoSEQ multiplex PCR. TCRdb itself ran the immunoSEQ multiplex PCR reads through MiXCR, one entry per CDR3 protein. Counted here are tens of thousands of distinct CDR3 sequences, about 95% occurring once; the ten biggest clones make up about 0.4%. These data belong to a study of CD8 T cells in Susac syndrome. The CDR3 spans 14 residues. V lost 6 bases to trimming and J lost 3 bases; unmatched junction nucleotides: 7. Germline CDR1 MNHNY, CDR2 SVGAGI (reference sequence).

The TCR originated in a human donor with multiple sclerosis. This chain connects TRBV6-6 to TRBJ2-5, with TRBD2 matching over 7 bases. What was sequenced was CD8+ T cells from PBMCs. Here the CDR3 DNA reads TGTGCCAGCAGCCCTAGCGGAATAGAAGAGACCCAGTACTTC. This gives the protein CASSPSGIEETQYF.